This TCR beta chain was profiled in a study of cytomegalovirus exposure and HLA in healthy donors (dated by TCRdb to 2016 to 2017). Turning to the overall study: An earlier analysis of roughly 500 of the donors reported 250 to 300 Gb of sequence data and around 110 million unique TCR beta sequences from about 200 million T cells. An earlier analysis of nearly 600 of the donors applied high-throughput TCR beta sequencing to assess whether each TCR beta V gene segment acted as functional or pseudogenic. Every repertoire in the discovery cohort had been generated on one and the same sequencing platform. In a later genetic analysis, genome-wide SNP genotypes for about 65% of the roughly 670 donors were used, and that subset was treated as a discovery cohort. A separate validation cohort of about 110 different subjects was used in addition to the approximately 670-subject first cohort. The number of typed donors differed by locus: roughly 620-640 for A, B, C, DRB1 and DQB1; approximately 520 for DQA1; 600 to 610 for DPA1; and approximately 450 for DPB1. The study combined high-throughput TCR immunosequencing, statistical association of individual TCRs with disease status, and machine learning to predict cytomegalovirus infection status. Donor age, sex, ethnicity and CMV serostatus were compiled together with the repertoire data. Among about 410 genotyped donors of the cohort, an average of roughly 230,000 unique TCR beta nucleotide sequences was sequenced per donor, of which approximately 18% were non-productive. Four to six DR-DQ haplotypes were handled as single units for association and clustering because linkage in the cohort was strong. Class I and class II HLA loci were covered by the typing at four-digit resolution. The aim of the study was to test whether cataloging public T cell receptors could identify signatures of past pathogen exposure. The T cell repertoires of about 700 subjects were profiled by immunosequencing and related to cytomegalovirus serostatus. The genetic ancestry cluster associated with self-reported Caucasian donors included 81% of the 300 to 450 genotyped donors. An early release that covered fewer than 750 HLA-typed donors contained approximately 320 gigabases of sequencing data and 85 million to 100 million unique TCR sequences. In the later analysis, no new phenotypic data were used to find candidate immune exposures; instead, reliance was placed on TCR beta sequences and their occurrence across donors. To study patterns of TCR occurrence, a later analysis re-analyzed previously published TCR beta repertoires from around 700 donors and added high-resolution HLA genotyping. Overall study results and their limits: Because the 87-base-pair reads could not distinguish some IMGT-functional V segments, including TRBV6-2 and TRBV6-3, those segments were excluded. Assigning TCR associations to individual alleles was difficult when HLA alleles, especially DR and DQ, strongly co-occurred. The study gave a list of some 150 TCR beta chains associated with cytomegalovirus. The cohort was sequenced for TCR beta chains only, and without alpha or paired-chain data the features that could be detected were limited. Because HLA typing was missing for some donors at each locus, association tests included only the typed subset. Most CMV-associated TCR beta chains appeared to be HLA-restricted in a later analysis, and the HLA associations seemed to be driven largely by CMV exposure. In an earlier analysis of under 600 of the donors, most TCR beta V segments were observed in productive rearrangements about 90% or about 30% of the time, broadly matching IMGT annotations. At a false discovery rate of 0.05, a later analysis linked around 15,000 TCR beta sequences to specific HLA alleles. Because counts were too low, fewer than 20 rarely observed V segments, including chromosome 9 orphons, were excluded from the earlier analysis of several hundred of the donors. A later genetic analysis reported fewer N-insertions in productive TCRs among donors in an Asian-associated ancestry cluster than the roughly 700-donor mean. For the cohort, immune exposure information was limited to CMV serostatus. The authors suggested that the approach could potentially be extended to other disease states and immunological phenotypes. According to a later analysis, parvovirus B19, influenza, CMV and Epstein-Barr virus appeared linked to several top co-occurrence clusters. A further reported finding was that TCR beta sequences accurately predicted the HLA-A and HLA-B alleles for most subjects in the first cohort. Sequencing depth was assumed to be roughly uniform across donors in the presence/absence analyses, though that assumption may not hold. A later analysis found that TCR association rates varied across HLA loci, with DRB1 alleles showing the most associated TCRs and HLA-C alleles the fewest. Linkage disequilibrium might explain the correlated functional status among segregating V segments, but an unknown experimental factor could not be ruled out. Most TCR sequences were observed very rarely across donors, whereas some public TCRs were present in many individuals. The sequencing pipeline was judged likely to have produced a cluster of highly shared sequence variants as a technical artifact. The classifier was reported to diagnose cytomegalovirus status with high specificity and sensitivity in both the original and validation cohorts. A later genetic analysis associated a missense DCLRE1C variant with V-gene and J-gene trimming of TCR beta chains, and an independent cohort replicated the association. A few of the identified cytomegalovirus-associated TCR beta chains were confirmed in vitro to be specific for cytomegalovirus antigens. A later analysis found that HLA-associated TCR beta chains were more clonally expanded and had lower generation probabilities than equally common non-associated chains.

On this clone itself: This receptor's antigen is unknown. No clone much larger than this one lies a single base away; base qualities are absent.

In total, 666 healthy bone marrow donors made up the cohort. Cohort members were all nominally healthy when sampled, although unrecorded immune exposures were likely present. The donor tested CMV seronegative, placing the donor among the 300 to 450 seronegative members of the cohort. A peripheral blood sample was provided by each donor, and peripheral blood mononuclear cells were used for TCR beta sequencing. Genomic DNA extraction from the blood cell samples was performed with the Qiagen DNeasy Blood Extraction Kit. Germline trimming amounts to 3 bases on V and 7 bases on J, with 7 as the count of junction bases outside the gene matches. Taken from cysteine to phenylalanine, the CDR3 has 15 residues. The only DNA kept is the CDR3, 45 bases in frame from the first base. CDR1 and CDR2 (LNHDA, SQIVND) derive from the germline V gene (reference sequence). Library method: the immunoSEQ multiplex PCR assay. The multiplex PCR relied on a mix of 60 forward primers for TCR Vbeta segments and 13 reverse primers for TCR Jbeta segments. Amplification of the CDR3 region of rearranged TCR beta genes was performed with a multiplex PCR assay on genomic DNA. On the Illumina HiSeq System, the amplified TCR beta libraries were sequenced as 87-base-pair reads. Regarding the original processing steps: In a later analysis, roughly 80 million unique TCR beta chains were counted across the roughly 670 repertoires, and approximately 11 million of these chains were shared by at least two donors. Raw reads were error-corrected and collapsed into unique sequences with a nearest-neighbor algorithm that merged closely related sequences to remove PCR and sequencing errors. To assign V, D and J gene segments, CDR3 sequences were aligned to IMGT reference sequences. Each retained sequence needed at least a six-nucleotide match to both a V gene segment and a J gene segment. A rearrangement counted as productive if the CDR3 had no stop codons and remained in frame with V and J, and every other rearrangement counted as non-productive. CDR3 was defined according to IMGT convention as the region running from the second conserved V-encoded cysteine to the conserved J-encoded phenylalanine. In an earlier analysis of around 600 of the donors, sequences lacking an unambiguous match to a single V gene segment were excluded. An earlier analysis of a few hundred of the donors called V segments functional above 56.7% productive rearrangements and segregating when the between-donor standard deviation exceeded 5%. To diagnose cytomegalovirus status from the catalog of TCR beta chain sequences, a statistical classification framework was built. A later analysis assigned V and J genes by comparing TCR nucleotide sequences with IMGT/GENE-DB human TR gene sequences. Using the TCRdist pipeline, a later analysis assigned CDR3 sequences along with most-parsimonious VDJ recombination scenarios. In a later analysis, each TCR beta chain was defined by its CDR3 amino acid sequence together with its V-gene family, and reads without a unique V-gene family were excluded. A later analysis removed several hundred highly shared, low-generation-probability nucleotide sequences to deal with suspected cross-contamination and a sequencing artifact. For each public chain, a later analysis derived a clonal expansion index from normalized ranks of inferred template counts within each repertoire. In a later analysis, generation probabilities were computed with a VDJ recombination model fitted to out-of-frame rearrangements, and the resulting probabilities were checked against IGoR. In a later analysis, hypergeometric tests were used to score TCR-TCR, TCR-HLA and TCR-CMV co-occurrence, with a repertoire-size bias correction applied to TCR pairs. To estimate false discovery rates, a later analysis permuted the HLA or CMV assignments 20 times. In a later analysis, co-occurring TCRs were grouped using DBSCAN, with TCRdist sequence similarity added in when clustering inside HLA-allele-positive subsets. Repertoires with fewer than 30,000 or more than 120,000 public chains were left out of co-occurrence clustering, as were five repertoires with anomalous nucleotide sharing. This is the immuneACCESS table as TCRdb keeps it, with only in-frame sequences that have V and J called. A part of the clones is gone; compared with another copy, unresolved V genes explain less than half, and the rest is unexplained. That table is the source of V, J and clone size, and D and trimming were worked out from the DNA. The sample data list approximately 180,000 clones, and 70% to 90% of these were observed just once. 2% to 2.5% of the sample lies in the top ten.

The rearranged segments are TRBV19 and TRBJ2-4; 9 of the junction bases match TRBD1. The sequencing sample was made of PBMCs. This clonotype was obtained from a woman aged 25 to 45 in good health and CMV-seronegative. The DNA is TGTGCCAGTAGTATCCCTGGACAGGGGAGGAACATTCAGTACTTC. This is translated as CASSIPGQGRNIQYF.